This entry lists 17 T cell receptor beta chains sequenced from one sample in a study of CD8+ T cells in alopecia areata. Treatment described: oral pan-JAK inhibitor, 5-10 mg twice daily. As the sequencing template, cDNA was produced by extracting RNA and reverse transcribing it. The protocol was immunoSEQ multiplex PCR, while the TCRdb copy is restricted to in-frame clones and leaves out a portion. The table has 70,000 or so clones, approximately 28% seen once. The source was CD8+ T cells sorted from blood, collected at week 4, from a patient treated with tofacitinib. All receptors derive from a human donor with alopecia areata.

This clone was seen once. The gene calls are TRBV5-1 and TRBJ2-1, with a weak D call TRBD1 (6 bases). The CDR3 length is 20 residues. With 4 bases removed from V and 4 bases from J, the gap between germline ends came to 30 bases. CDR1 is SGHRS and CDR2 is YFSETQ in the germline V gene. The DNA for the CDR3 is TGCGCCAGCAGCCTACTGGTCCAGGGAGCCCCGGGACAACCATACAATGAGCAGTTCTTC. Translated, it gives CASSLLVQGAPGQPYNEQFF.

This clone was observed a handful of times. The chain couples TRBV4-1 to TRBJ2-5; 9 positions match TRBD2. This CDR3 contains 15 residues. V dropped 2 bases and J dropped 7; count of bases not matched to a gene: 8. Germline V lookup: CDR1 MGHRA, CDR2 YSYEKL. This CDR3 is CASSQLAGVAGTQYF. In DNA, the CDR3 is TGCGCCAGCAGCCAATTAGCGGGAGTCGCCGGGACCCAGTACTTC.

The chain joins TRBV27 to TRBJ1-2; D may be TRBD1 (5 bases). V shed 5 bases and J shed 6 bases, with 16 bases lying between them. CDR1 and CDR2 (germline): MNHEY, SMNVEV (reference sequence). The CDR3 contains 14 residues. The CDR3 nucleotides are TGTGCCAGCAGTAAACGAACCACAGGAGATGGCTACACCTTC. This sequence encodes CASSKRTTGDGYTF.

This clone has just a few counts. V is TRBV9 and J is TRBJ2-4; D remains ambiguous. Germline loops: CDR1 SGDLS, CDR2 YYNGEE. The CDR3 has 15 amino acids. The V end lost 0 bases, the J end lost 8 bases, and 15 bases lay between the germline ends. The CDR3 nucleotides are TGTGCCAGCAGCGTAGGGAGCCTAAGCCTGGACATTCAGTACTTC. This translates into CASSVGSLSLDIQYF.

This clone was counted only a few times. The J gene is TRBJ1-1, the V gene TRBV30, with no clear D. The CDR3 length is 14 residues. Germline V gives CDR1 GTSNPN, CDR2 SVGIG (reference sequence). V shed 1 base and J shed 5 bases, with 14 bases lying between them. This CDR3 reads CAWSAGLGSTEAFF. CDR3 DNA: TGTGCCTGGAGTGCGGGCCTGGGGAGTACTGAAGCTTTCTTT.

V and J are TRBV4-1 and TRBJ2-7, with 8 positions matching TRBD2. With 0 bases clipped from V and 4 bases from J, the junction kept 8 bases outside the gene matches. This CDR3 has 16 amino acids. CDR1 and CDR2 (germline): MGHRA, YSYEKL. The DNA of the CDR3 is TGCGCCAGCAGCCAAGAGTTCCGGACTAGCATATACGAGCAGTACTTC. This encodes CASSQEFRTSIYEQYF.

The rearrangement joins TRBV7-9 to TRBJ1-1, with D unclear. V was pared by 6 bases and J by 6 bases, with 11 bases between. Germline V gene lookup returns CDR1 SEHNR and CDR2 FQNEAQ (reference sequence). There are 12 residues in the CDR3. This CDR3 reads CASRLWAAEAFF. CDR3 in DNA: TGTGCCAGCAGACTGTGGGCGGCTGAAGCTTTCTTT.

On this clone: An end of the junction does not agree with germline; a read error may underlie this. V gene TRBV5-5 combines with J gene TRBJ2-1, with 9 bases that match TRBD2. Germline CDR1 and CDR2: SGHKS and YYEKEE (reference sequence). The CDR3 length is 16 residues. The CDR3 sequence: CASSQDRGRALNEQFF. DNA of the CDR3: TGCGCCAGCAGCCAAGATCGCGGGAGGGCCCTCAATGAGCAGTTCTTC.

This clone has more than one count but fewer than ten. The V call is TRBV29-1, the J call TRBJ2-7, with TRBD1 matching 10 bases. The germline V gene encodes CDR1 SQVTM and CDR2 ANQGSEA. J lost 4 bases, V lost 5 bases, and 2 bases had no gene match. The CDR3 length is 12 residues. The CDR3 here is CSVPGQGYEQYF. CDR3 coding DNA: TGCAGCGTTCCGGGACAGGGGTACGAGCAGTACTTC.

This chain uses TRBV7-9 with TRBJ2-3, with D hard to call. Per germline, CDR1 SEHNR and CDR2 FQNEAQ (reference sequence). CDR3 length: 13 residues. V lost 2 bases to trimming and J lost 4 bases, with 7 bases between them. This chain's CDR3 is CASSLPFPDTQYF. CDR3 coding DNA: TGTGCCAGCAGCTTACCCTTTCCAGATACGCAGTATTTT.

This rearrangement joins TRBV13 to TRBJ1-1, with D perhaps matching TRBD1 (5 bases). V was clipped by 6 bases and J by 5 bases, with 13 bases between them. Germline V gives CDR1 PRHDT, CDR2 FYEKMQ (reference sequence). The CDR3 contains 13 residues. In DNA, the CDR3 is TGTGCCAGCAGTCCGGGGGGAACTACTGAAGCTTTCTTT. Translating gives CASSPGGTTEAFF.

The V and J genes are TRBV7-9 and TRBJ1-2; D perhaps matches TRBD1 (5 bases). V gave up 5 bases and J gave up 4 bases, with 17 bases separating them. The germline V gene encodes CDR1 SEHNR and CDR2 FQNEAQ (reference sequence). The CDR3 covers 15 residues. CDR3 loop: CASSLPADQGYGYTF. CDR3 in DNA: TGTGCCAGCAGCCTCCCCGCGGACCAGGGCTATGGCTACACCTTC.

The CDR3 protein is CASSFGRGLEEQYF. The CDR3 bases are TGCGCCAGCAGCTTCGGGAGGGGTCTAGAAGAGCAGTACTTC. The J gene is TRBJ2-7, the V gene TRBV5-1, with 8 positions matching TRBD2. Per the germline V gene, CDR1 is SGHRS and CDR2 is YFSETQ. CDR3 size: 14 residues. After removal of 2 bases from V and 7 bases from J, the junction contained 8 bases not matched to a gene. The full variable domain, its missing parts supplied by reference TRBV5-1 and TRBJ2-7, is KAGVTQTPRYLIKTRGQQVTLSCSPISGHRSVSWYQQTPGQGLQFLFEYFSETQRNKGNFPGRFSGRQFSNSRSEMNVSTLELGDSALYLCASSFGRGLEEQYFGPGTRLTVT.

This clone came up a few times. The chain employs TRBV7-9 and TRBJ2-3; the D gene is possibly TRBD2 (5 bases). V was trimmed by 5 bases and J by 8 bases, leaving 17 bases between them. Germline V CDR1 and CDR2: SEHNR, FQNEAQ (reference sequence). The length of the CDR3 is 14 residues. The CDR3 sequence: CASSPPSGSGTQYF. CDR3 sequence (DNA): TGTGCCAGCAGCCCACCTTCGGGGTCGGGTACGCAGTATTTT.

This CDR3 is CASSKKIGQGNQPQHF. DNA of the CDR3: TGTGCCAGCAGCAAAAAAATCGGACAGGGAAATCAGCCCCAGCATTTT. This chain joins TRBV27 and TRBJ1-5; the match to TRBD1 covers 8 bases. V lost 6 bases and J lost 4; bases outside the gene matches: 11. The CDR3 covers 16 residues. CDR1 MNHEY and CDR2 SMNVEV come from the germline V gene (reference sequence).

This clone showed up just a few times. V usage is TRBV27 and J usage is TRBJ1-4, with unresolved D. This CDR3 has 13 amino acids. Germline CDR1 MNHEY, CDR2 SMNVEV (reference sequence). Trimming removed 2 bases from V and 1 base from J, with 2 bases in between. The CDR3 nucleotides are TGTGCCAGCAGTTTACAAACTAATGAAAAACTGTTTTTT. Translated: CASSLQTNEKLFF.

Comment on this clone: Other DNA variants within this sample encode the same CDR3. This chain joins TRBV29-1 and TRBJ2-7; no clear D. Trimming took off 3 bases at V and 1 base at J, with 4 bases between the two ends. The CDR3 extends over 11 amino acids. Germline values: CDR1 SQVTM, CDR2 ANQGSEA. The DNA for the CDR3 is TGCAGCGTTGAGGTTTCCTACGAGCAGTACTTC. It is translated as CSVEVSYEQYF.